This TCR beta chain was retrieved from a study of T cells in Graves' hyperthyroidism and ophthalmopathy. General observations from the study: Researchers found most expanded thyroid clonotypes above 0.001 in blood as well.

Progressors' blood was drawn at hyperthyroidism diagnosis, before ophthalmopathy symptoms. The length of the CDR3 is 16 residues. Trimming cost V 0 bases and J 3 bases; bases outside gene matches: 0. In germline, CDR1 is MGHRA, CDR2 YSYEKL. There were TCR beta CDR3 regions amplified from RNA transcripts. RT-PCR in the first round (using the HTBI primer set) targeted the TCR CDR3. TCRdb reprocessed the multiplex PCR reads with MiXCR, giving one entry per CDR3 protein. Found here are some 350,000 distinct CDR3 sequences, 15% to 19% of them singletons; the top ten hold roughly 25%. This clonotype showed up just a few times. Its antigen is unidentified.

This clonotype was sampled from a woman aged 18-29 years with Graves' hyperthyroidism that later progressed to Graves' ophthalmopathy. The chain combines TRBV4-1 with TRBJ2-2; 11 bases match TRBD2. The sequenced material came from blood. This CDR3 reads CASSQETSGDTGELFF. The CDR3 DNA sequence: TGCGCCAGCAGCCAAGAGACTAGCGGGGACACCGGGGAGCTGTTTTTT.